This T cell receptor beta chain was sequenced during a study of T cell changes during pregnancy in multiple sclerosis. V lost 4 bases and J lost 4, with 16 bases in between. The length of the CDR3 is 15 residues. CDR1 KGHSH and CDR2 LQKENI come from the germline V gene. Repertoires were generated with immunoSEQ multiplex PCR, while TCRdb's copy carries only in-frame clones and drops some. The table records 30,000 or so clones, roughly nine tenths of them present only once. The chain couples TRBV18 to TRBJ1-1, with D possibly TRBD1 on 5 matching bases. Specimen: CD4+ T cells from peripheral blood mononuclear cells, collected in the second trimester of pregnancy. The source of this sequence is a female donor in good health, enrolled as a control in a pregnancy study. Here the CDR3 DNA reads TGTGCCAGCTCACACGGACCGGGGGTTCGCACTGAAGCTTTCTTT. Its protein product is CASSHGPGVRTEAFF. The complete variable domain, with remaining parts taken from reference TRBV18 and TRBJ1-1, reads NAGVMQNPRHLVRRRGQEARLRCSPMKGHSHVYWYRQLPEEGLKFMVYLQKENIIDESGMPKERFSAEFPKEGPSILRIQQVVRGDSAAYFCASSHGPGVRTEAFFGQGTRLTVV.